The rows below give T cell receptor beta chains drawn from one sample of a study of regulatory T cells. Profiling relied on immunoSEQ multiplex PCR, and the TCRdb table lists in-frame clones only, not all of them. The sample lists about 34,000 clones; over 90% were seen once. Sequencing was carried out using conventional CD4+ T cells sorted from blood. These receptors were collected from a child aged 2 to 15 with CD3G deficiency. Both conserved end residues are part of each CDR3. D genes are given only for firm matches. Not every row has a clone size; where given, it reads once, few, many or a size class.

CDR3 DNA: TGTGCCAGCAGTTCCACTAGCGTGAGGTACGAGCAGTACTTC; CDR3 protein: CASSSTSVRYEQYF; D gene: TRBD2; V gene: TRBV28; J gene: TRBJ2-7; clone size: .
CDR3 DNA: TGTGCCAGCAGTGGCCACTGGGAGCCCAATCAGCCCCAGCATTTT; CDR3 protein: CASSGHWEPNQPQHF; D gene: .; V gene: TRBV6-1; J gene: TRBJ1-5; clone size: .
CDR3 DNA: TGTGCCAGCAGCTTAAGCGGGCTATCCGGGGAGACCCAGTACTTC; CDR3 protein: CASSLSGLSGETQYF; D gene: .; V gene: TRBV11-2; J gene: TRBJ2-5; clone size: .
CDR3 DNA: TGTGCCAGCAGTGCCCACTTTAAGCCCTCCTACGAGCAGTACTTC; CDR3 protein: CASSAHFKPSYEQYF; D gene: .; V gene: TRBV28; J gene: TRBJ2-7; clone size: .
CDR3 DNA: TGTGCCAGCTCACCGCGGGCAGGGGGAGAGACCCAGTACTTC; CDR3 protein: CASSPRAGGETQYF; D gene: TRBD1; V gene: TRBV18; J gene: TRBJ2-5; clone size: .
CDR3 DNA: TGTGCCAGCAGCCACACCTTCTCCAGAAGAGCGAACACTGAAGCTTTCTTT; CDR3 protein: CASSHTFSRRANTEAFF; D gene: .; V gene: TRBV28; J gene: TRBJ1-1; clone size: .
CDR3 DNA: TGTGCCAGCAGTTTTAACCAGGAATACAATGAGCAGTTCTTC; CDR3 protein: CASSFNQEYNEQFF; D gene: .; V gene: TRBV28; J gene: TRBJ2-1; clone size: .
CDR3 DNA: TGTGCCAGCTCACCACTTCGGGCAGATACGCAGTATTTT; CDR3 protein: CASSPLRADTQYF; D gene: .; V gene: TRBV18; J gene: TRBJ2-3; clone size: .
CDR3 DNA: TGCGCCAGCAAGCGGGGGAAGTCTCATAATGAAAAACTGTTTTTT; CDR3 protein: CASKRGKSHNEKLFF; D gene: .; V gene: TRBV5-1; J gene: TRBJ1-4; clone size: .
CDR3 DNA: TGTGCCAGCAGTTTAAGGGGGTACACAGATACGCAGTATTTT; CDR3 protein: CASSLRGYTDTQYF; D gene: .; V gene: TRBV28; J gene: TRBJ2-3; clone size: .
CDR3 DNA: TGTGCCAGCAGCTTAGCAGGACTAGCGGGAAGGGCAGATACGCAGTATTTT; CDR3 protein: CASSLAGLAGRADTQYF; D gene: TRBD2; V gene: TRBV11-2; J gene: TRBJ2-3; clone size: .
CDR3 DNA: TGTGCCAGCAGGGATACAGGGTCGAACACTGAAGCTTTCTTT; CDR3 protein: CASRDTGSNTEAFF; D gene: .; V gene: TRBV6-1; J gene: TRBJ1-1; clone size: .
CDR3 DNA: TGTGCCAGCAGTAAGCCCCGGGACACCTACGAGCAGTACTTC; CDR3 protein: CASSKPRDTYEQYF; D gene: .; V gene: TRBV6-1; J gene: TRBJ2-7; clone size: once
CDR3 DNA: TGTGCCAGCAGTTTATCCCAAACAGGGAATAGCAATCAGCCCCAGCATTTT; CDR3 protein: CASSLSQTGNSNQPQHF; D gene: .; V gene: TRBV28; J gene: TRBJ1-5; clone size: .
CDR3 DNA: TGTGCCAGTAGAAAACAGGGCTCTGGGGCCAACGTCCTGACTTTC; CDR3 protein: CASRKQGSGANVLTF; D gene: .; V gene: TRBV19; J gene: TRBJ2-6; clone size: .
CDR3 DNA: TGTGCCAGCAGTTCGACAGGGAACTCACCCCTCCACTTT; CDR3 protein: CASSSTGNSPLHF; D gene: TRBD1; V gene: TRBV28; J gene: TRBJ1-6; clone size: .
CDR3 DNA: TGTGCCAGCAGCACCCGGGGACTAGCGAGCAATGAGCAGTTCTTC; CDR3 protein: CASSTRGLASNEQFF; D gene: TRBD2; V gene: TRBV11-2; J gene: TRBJ2-1; clone size: .
CDR3 DNA: TGTGCCAGCAGGACAGGGGACTCCTACAATGAGCAGTTCTTC; CDR3 protein: CASRTGDSYNEQFF; D gene: TRBD1; V gene: TRBV6-1; J gene: TRBJ2-1; clone size: .
CDR3 DNA: TGTGCCAAGACCGAACCAAATTGGGGGGAGAAGACCCAGTACTTC; CDR3 protein: CAKTEPNWGEKTQYF; D gene: .; V gene: TRBV6-4; J gene: TRBJ2-5; clone size: .
CDR3 DNA: TGTGCCAGCAGTACACAGGGGGCTAACACCGGGGAGCTGTTTTTT; CDR3 protein: CASSTQGANTGELFF; D gene: TRBD1; V gene: TRBV28; J gene: TRBJ2-2; clone size: .
CDR3 DNA: TGTGCCAGCGGCCCCTTGGGGGTAGGGACCCAGTACTTC; CDR3 protein: CASGPLGVGTQYF; D gene: .; V gene: TRBV28; J gene: TRBJ2-5; clone size: .
CDR3 DNA: TGTGCCAGCAGTGCCAGGACGCCGGGAAAGGAGACCCAGTACTTC; CDR3 protein: CASSARTPGKETQYF; D gene: .; V gene: TRBV6-1; J gene: TRBJ2-5; clone size: .
CDR3 DNA: TGTGCCAGTAGTATCGTCGGCTTCGGCAACAATGAGCAGTTCTTC; CDR3 protein: CASSIVGFGNNEQFF; D gene: .; V gene: TRBV19; J gene: TRBJ2-1; clone size: .
CDR3 DNA: TGTGCCAGAAGCTTGCTGGCGACTTTAAGAGAAAAACTGTTTTTT; CDR3 protein: CARSLLATLREKLFF; D gene: .; V gene: TRBV5-3; J gene: TRBJ1-4; clone size: .
CDR3 DNA: TGTGCCAGCAGTTGGGACAGCCGGAGAGGCGGGGAGCTGTTTTTT; CDR3 protein: CASSWDSRRGGELFF; D gene: TRBD1; V gene: TRBV28; J gene: TRBJ2-2; clone size: .
CDR3 DNA: TGTGCCATCAGCGTGGACTTACTCTACGAGCAGTACTTC; CDR3 protein: CAISVDLLYEQYF; D gene: .; V gene: TRBV10-3; J gene: TRBJ2-7; clone size: .
CDR3 DNA: TGTGCCATCAGTTCTACCCTGGGGTACAATGAGCAGTTCTTC; CDR3 protein: CAISSTLGYNEQFF; D gene: .; V gene: TRBV10-3; J gene: TRBJ2-1; clone size: .
CDR3 DNA: TGTGCCAGCCAAAGTACCGGGACTTCGATCCGGGGGGAGCTGTTTTTT; CDR3 protein: CASQSTGTSIRGELFF; D gene: .; V gene: TRBV28; J gene: TRBJ2-2; clone size: .
CDR3 DNA: TGTGCCAGCCAGACAGGGGTTCGGACTGAAGCTTTCTTT; CDR3 protein: CASQTGVRTEAFF; D gene: TRBD1; V gene: TRBV6-1; J gene: TRBJ1-1; clone size: .
CDR3 DNA: TGTGCCAGCAGTGAGACTAGCCGGCGGTCCTACGAGCAGTACTTC; CDR3 protein: CASSETSRRSYEQYF; D gene: TRBD2; V gene: TRBV28; J gene: TRBJ2-7; clone size: .
CDR3 DNA: TGTGCCAGCTCACCAAGGGCAATCGGCGAGCAGTACTTC; CDR3 protein: CASSPRAIGEQYF; D gene: .; V gene: TRBV18; J gene: TRBJ2-7; clone size: .
CDR3 DNA: TGTGCCAGCAGGCGGACGGGCAACTATGGCTACACCTTC; CDR3 protein: CASRRTGNYGYTF; D gene: .; V gene: TRBV6-1; J gene: TRBJ1-2; clone size: .
CDR3 DNA: TGCGCCAGCAGCTTGATTGGCAGCCAAGAGACCCAGTACTTC; CDR3 protein: CASSLIGSQETQYF; D gene: .; V gene: TRBV5-1; J gene: TRBJ2-5; clone size: .
CDR3 DNA: TGTGCCAGCAGCTTAGGGTCCAACTACAATGAGCAGTTCTTC; CDR3 protein: CASSLGSNYNEQFF; D gene: .; V gene: TRBV11-2; J gene: TRBJ2-1; clone size: .
CDR3 DNA: TGTGCCAGCAGTAACTACGGCGCGAGCTCCTACAATGAGCAGTTCTTC; CDR3 protein: CASSNYGASSYNEQFF; D gene: .; V gene: TRBV11-1; J gene: TRBJ2-1; clone size: .
CDR3 DNA: TGTGCCAGCTCAGCCGCCAGGGGTCAGCCCCAGCATTTT; CDR3 protein: CASSAARGQPQHF; D gene: .; V gene: TRBV18; J gene: TRBJ1-5; clone size: .
CDR3 DNA: TGCGCCAGCAGCTGGGACGGCCAGGGAGGCTACACCTTC; CDR3 protein: CASSWDGQGGYTF; D gene: .; V gene: TRBV5-1; J gene: TRBJ1-2; clone size: .
CDR3 DNA: TGTGCCAGCAGTTTTCGCGGGAGGGCCGGGTACGCCTACGAGCAGTACTTC; CDR3 protein: CASSFRGRAGYAYEQYF; D gene: TRBD2; V gene: TRBV28; J gene: TRBJ2-7; clone size: .
CDR3 DNA: TGTGCCAGCAGTACCGGACAGGCCCTAATCACCGGGGAGCTGTTTTTT; CDR3 protein: CASSTGQALITGELFF; D gene: TRBD1; V gene: TRBV28; J gene: TRBJ2-2; clone size: .
CDR3 DNA: TGTGCCAGCTCACCCGACAGGGGCGAGCAGTACTTC; CDR3 protein: CASSPDRGEQYF; D gene: TRBD1; V gene: TRBV18; J gene: TRBJ2-7; clone size: .
CDR3 DNA: TGTGCCAGCAACCCGCAGGGGATCTCCTACGAGCAGTACTTC; CDR3 protein: CASNPQGISYEQYF; D gene: .; V gene: TRBV6-6; J gene: TRBJ2-7; clone size: .
CDR3 DNA: TGTGCCAGCAGTTTCTCCAAGAACAGGGCCCGCGAGCAGTACTTC; CDR3 protein: CASSFSKNRAREQYF; D gene: .; V gene: TRBV28; J gene: TRBJ2-7; clone size: .
CDR3 DNA: TGTGCCAGCAGTAGGACTATTGAAGCTTTCTTT; CDR3 protein: CASSRTIEAFF; D gene: .; V gene: TRBV28; J gene: TRBJ1-1; clone size: .
CDR3 DNA: TGTGCCAGCAGCTTAGGTAGTGGATATCGTGTCTCTGGGGCCAACGTCCTGACTTTC; CDR3 protein: CASSLGSGYRVSGANVLTF; D gene: .; V gene: TRBV11-2; J gene: TRBJ2-6; clone size: .
CDR3 DNA: TGTGCCAGCAGTTCCACCCCGGGACTAGCGGGAGGGCTTCCTGAGCAGTTCTTC; CDR3 protein: CASSSTPGLAGGLPEQFF; D gene: TRBD2; V gene: TRBV28; J gene: TRBJ2-1; clone size: .
CDR3 DNA: TGTGCCAGCAGACAGGGGGGTGCCTACAATGAGCAGTTCTTC; CDR3 protein: CASRQGGAYNEQFF; D gene: TRBD1; V gene: TRBV28; J gene: TRBJ2-1; clone size: .
CDR3 DNA: TGCGCCAGCAGCTTCGGGTCCGGGACAGGTCGGAGGGGCTACACCTTC; CDR3 protein: CASSFGSGTGRRGYTF; D gene: TRBD1; V gene: TRBV5-1; J gene: TRBJ1-2; clone size: few
CDR3 DNA: TGTGCCAGCAGCCCTTTAGCGGCAGATACGCAGTATTTT; CDR3 protein: CASSPLAADTQYF; D gene: .; V gene: TRBV7-9; J gene: TRBJ2-3; clone size: .